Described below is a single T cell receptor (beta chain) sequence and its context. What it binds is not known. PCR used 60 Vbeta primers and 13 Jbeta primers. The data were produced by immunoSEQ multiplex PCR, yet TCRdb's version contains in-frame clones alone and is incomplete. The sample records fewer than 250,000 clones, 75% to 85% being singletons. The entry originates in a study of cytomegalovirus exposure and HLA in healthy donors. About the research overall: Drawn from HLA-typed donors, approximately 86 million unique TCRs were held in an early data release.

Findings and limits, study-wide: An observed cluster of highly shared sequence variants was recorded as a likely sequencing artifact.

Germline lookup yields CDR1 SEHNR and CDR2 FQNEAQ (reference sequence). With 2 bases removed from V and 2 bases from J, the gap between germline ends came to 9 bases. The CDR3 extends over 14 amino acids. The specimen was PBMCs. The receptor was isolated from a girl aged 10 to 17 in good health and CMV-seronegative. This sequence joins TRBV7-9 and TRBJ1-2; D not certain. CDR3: CASSLYAANYGYTF. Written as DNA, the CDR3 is TGTGCCAGCAGCTTATATGCAGCGAACTATGGCTACACCTTC.